A selection of T cell receptor beta chains follows, all from one sample in a study of blood T cell repertoires in COVID-19. This table comes from immunoSEQ multiplex PCR, and its TCRdb copy is limited to in-frame clones, with some not included. This table holds 260,000 or so clones, about 91% found once. The sequenced material came from PBMCs or T cells enriched from blood (not recorded which). All receptors come from a woman aged 40 to 49 with acute COVID-19. CDR3s include the opening cysteine and the closing phenylalanine or tryptophan. Fields, in order: D gene, CDR3 length, V gene, clone size, J gene, CDR3 DNA, CDR3 protein. The D gene is left open where the match is weak. Some rows have no size entry. The others give once, few or many, or a class for an expanded clone.

D gene: TRBD1; CDR3 length: 15; V gene: TRBV6-5; clone size: few; J gene: TRBJ1-2; CDR3 DNA: TGTGCCAGCAGTTACTTAGAGACAGGGGTGGGCGGCTACACCTTC; CDR3 protein: CASSYLETGVGGYTF
D gene: NA; CDR3 length: 13; V gene: TRBV12-3/TRBV12-4; clone size: few; J gene: TRBJ1-2; CDR3 DNA: TGTGCCAGCAGTTTCGGGGATAACTATGGCTACACCTTC; CDR3 protein: CASSFGDNYGYTF
D gene: TRBD2; CDR3 length: 14; V gene: TRBV13; clone size: NA; J gene: TRBJ2-5; CDR3 DNA: TGTGCCAGCAGCCACCGGGACTATGGGGAGACCCAGTACTTC; CDR3 protein: CASSHRDYGETQYF
D gene: NA; CDR3 length: 13; V gene: TRBV19; clone size: once; J gene: TRBJ2-4; CDR3 DNA: TGTGCCAGTAGTTCCCTAGTGGGAAACATTCAGTACTTC; CDR3 protein: CASSSLVGNIQYF
D gene: TRBD1; CDR3 length: 15; V gene: TRBV7-8; clone size: once; J gene: TRBJ1-5; CDR3 DNA: TGTGCCAGCAGCCAAGGGACAGGAGTCGATCAGCCCCAGCATTTT; CDR3 protein: CASSQGTGVDQPQHF
D gene: NA; CDR3 length: 13; V gene: TRBV5-1; clone size: NA; J gene: TRBJ2-5; CDR3 DNA: TGCGCCAGCAGCTATCGGAGGGCGGAGACCCAGTACTTC; CDR3 protein: CASSYRRAETQYF
D gene: NA; CDR3 length: 17; V gene: TRBV19; clone size: once; J gene: TRBJ1-1; CDR3 DNA: TGTGCCAGTATCGGCCTGGGGGCAGAGAGGGGGAACACTGAAGCTTTCTTT; CDR3 protein: CASIGLGAERGNTEAFF
D gene: NA; CDR3 length: 13; V gene: TRBV6-5; clone size: NA; J gene: TRBJ2-3; CDR3 DNA: TGTGCCAGCAGTTATGTCTTCGGAGATACGCAGTATTTT; CDR3 protein: CASSYVFGDTQYF
D gene: NA; CDR3 length: 15; V gene: TRBV28; clone size: NA; J gene: TRBJ1-2; CDR3 DNA: TGTGCCAGCAACGACGTCGGGGATGGGAACTATGGCTACACCTTC; CDR3 protein: CASNDVGDGNYGYTF
D gene: TRBD2; CDR3 length: 17; V gene: TRBV25-1; clone size: NA; J gene: TRBJ2-1; CDR3 DNA: TGTGCCAGCAGTGAATTCCCCAGCGGGAGTCACCCCGGGGAGCAGTTCTTC; CDR3 protein: CASSEFPSGSHPGEQFF
D gene: NA; CDR3 length: 14; V gene: TRBV3-1/TRBV3-2; clone size: NA; J gene: TRBJ2-1; CDR3 DNA: TGTGCCAGCAGCCAATCTCCACCGCGGGATGAGCAGTTCTTC; CDR3 protein: CASSQSPPRDEQFF